A single TCR beta chain is shown here with its context. Which antigen it targets is not known. Base-call qualities are not available, and no considerably larger clone is one nucleotide away. Flow cytometry had shown CD8+CD57+ cell expansion in the patients selected for sequencing. Severe acquired aplastic anemia was diagnosed in all patients according to International Study of Aplastic Anemia and Agranulocytosis and Camitta criteria. Patients had received no therapy at the time of blood sampling. In the study, sorted CD4+ and CD8+ blood T cells from patients with severe aplastic anemia and from healthy subjects underwent deep sequencing of TCR repertoires. Patients were enrolled under clinicaltrials.gov protocols 00001620, 01623167, 00001397, 00071045, 00081523 and 00961064 in the USA. Ficoll-Paque density gradient centrifugation was used to isolate peripheral blood mononuclear cells. Before DNA extraction, CD4+ and CD8+ T cells were sorted by FACS or by magnetic beads.

Counted from cysteine to phenylalanine, this CDR3 has 14 amino acids. Only the CDR3 portion is preserved as DNA: 42 bases, with reading frame beginning at the first base. The germline V gene specifies SNHLY as CDR1 and FYNNEI as CDR2. Unmatched junction bases come to 4, with V trimmed by 2 bases and J by 3 bases. TCR beta VDJ combination and CDR3 sequence profiling used genomic DNA as the template. An Illumina HiSeq 2000 was the platform used for TCR repertoire sequencing. In the authors' own workflow: TRBV/TRBJ rearrangement plots, CDR3 size and DJ length profiles, and Simpson's diversity index were used to assess repertoires. The most abundant DNA sequence in the deep sequencing data was defined as the immunodominant clone. CDR3 amino acid sequences were checked for sharing across subjects and were also compared against the VDJdb database and published repertoires. The public sequencing data were trimmed at Q25 with fastp and processed into clonotypes with MiXCR by TCRdb, which kept only in-frame beta chains. Duplicate CDR3 protein sequences are folded into a single record with the most common DNA and genes. TCRdb's processing, not the study's, gives the V and J calls here. Here the sample has 75,000 to 100,000 distinct CDR3 sequences; approximately 73% occur a single time. Jointly, the top ten make up about 60% of the sample.

The sample belongs to a study of CD8+CD57+ T cells in acquired aplastic anemia (dated by TCRdb to the late 2010s). Looking at the study overall: A mean of around 3.3 ug of DNA, ranging from roughly 0.2 to 30 ug, was extracted from sorted CD4+ and CD8+ cells. A CD8+CD57+ expansion meant a frequency higher than the mean frequency seen in healthy subjects. The full study reports these points: Approximately 27 CD8+ CDR3 sequences were found in both patients and controls but appeared to be highly expressed in patients and within the immunodominant clones of the patients. Between patients and healthy controls, no significant difference in CD8+ Simpson's diversity was found (P=0.060).

Recombination connected TRBV2 to TRBJ2-7; 7 junctional bases match TRBD2. Source material: sorted CD4+, CD8+, or CD8+CD57+ T cells (not recorded which) from PBMCs. This clonotype originated in a human donor with aplastic anemia. The CDR3 protein: CASSELAVYYEQYF. The DNA sequence reads TGTGCCAGCAGTGAACTAGCGGTATACTACGAGCAGTACTTC.